This TCR beta chain was identified in a study of cytomegalovirus exposure and HLA in healthy donors. Broader study findings: When a later analysis was performed, an Asian-associated ancestry cluster reportedly had fewer N-insertions than the roughly 730-donor mean.

Concerning this clone itself: What it binds is unknown.

The CDR3 runs to 15 residues. CDR1 is SGHAT, CDR2 FQNNGV, per germline. V was pared by 6 bases and J by 3 bases, with 10 bases of the junction left unmatched. With 60 Vbeta and 13 Jbeta primers, the PCR was carried out. Assay used: immunoSEQ multiplex PCR; TCRdb lists only in-frame clones, some missing. The data hold about 140,000 clones, with approximately 70% observed a single time. This chain connects TRBV11-2 to TRBJ2-5; 7 bases map to TRBD1. Sequenced: PBMCs. The source is a human donor in good health. The CDR3 here is CASSPIQGVEETQYF. CDR3 nucleotides: TGTGCCAGCAGTCCCATTCAGGGGGTTGAAGAGACCCAGTACTTC. Filled out from reference TRBV11-2 and TRBJ2-5, the complete variable domain reads EAGVAQSPRYKIIEKRQSVAFWCNPISGHATLYWYQQILGQGPKLLIQFQNNGVVDDSQLPKDRFSAERLKGVDSTLKIQPAKLEDSAVYLCASSPIQGVEETQYFGPGTRLLVL.